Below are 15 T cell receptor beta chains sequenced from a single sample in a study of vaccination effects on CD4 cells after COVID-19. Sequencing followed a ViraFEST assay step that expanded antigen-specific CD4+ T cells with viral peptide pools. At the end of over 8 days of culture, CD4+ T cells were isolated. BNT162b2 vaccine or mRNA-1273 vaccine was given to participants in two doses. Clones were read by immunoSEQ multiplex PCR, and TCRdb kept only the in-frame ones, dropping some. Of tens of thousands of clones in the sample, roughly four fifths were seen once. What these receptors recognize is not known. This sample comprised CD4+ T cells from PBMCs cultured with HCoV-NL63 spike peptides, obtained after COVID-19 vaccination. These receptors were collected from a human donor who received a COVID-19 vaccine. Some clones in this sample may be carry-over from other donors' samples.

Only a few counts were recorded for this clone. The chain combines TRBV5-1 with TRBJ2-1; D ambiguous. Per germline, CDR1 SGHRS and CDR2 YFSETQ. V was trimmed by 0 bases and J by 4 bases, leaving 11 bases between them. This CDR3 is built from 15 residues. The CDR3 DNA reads TGCGCCAGCAGCTTGGGACCACCGAGATACAATGAGCAGTTCTTC. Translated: CASSLGPPRYNEQFF.

CDR3 bases: TGTGCCAGCCTCGTGGGGGGACTCACAGATACGCAGTATTTT. Its translation is CASLVGGLTDTQYF. The chain couples TRBV27 to TRBJ2-3; D might be TRBD2 (6 bases). This CDR3 is built from 14 residues. Trimming shortened V by 8 bases and J by 2 bases, and 14 bases separated the two germline ends. Germline CDR1 and CDR2: MNHEY and SMNVEV (reference sequence).

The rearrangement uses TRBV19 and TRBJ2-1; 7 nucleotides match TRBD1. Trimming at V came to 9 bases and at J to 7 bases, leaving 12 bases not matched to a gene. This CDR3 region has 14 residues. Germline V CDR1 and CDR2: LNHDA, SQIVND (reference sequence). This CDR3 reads CASRTTGDINEQFF. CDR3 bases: TGTGCCAGCCGAACAACAGGGGACATAAATGAGCAGTTCTTC.

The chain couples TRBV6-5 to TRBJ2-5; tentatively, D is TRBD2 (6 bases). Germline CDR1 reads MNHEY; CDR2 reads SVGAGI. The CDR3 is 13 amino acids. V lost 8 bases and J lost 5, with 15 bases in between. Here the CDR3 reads CASRQPGGETQYF. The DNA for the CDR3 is TGTGCCAGCCGACAGCCCGGAGGGGAGACCCAGTACTTC.

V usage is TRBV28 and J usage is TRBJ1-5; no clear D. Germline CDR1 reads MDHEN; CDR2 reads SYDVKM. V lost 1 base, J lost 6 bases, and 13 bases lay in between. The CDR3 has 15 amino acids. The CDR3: CASSLSGSLGQPQHF. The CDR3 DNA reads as TGTGCCAGCAGTTTATCTGGGAGCCTGGGTCAGCCCCAGCATTTT.

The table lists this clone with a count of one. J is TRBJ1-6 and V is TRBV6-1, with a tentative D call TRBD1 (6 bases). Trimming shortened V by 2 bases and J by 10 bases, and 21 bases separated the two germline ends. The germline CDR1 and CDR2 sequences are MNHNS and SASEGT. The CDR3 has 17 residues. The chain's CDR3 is CASSELFMGARGSPLHF. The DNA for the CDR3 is TGTGCCAGCAGTGAATTGTTTATGGGGGCTCGGGGCTCACCCCTCCACTTT.

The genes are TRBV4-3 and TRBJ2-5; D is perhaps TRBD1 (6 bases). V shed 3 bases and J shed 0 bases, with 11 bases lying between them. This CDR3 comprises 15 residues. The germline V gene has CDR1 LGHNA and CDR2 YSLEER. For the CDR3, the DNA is TGCGCCAGCAGCCAGCAACAGGGATACCAAGAGACCCAGTACTTC. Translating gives CASSQQQGYQETQYF.

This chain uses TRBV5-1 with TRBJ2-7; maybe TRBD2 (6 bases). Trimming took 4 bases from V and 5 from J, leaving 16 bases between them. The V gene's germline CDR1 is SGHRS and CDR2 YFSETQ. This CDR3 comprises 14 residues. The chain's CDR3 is CASSHGDSGDEQYV. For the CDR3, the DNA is TGCGCCAGCAGCCATGGGGACTCGGGAGACGAGCAGTACGTC.

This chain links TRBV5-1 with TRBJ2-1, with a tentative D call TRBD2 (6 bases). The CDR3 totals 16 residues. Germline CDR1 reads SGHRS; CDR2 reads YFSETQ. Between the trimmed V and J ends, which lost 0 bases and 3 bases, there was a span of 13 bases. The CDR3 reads CASSLGAGPGYNEQFF. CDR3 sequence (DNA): TGCGCCAGCAGCTTGGGTGCGGGGCCCGGCTACAATGAGCAGTTCTTC.

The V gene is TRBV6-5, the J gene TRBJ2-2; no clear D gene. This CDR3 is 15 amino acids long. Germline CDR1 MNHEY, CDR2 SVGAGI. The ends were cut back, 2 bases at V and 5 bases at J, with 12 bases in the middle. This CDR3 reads CASSYRRQKTGELFF. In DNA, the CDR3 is TGTGCCAGCAGTTACCGCAGGCAGAAAACCGGGGAGCTGTTTTTT.

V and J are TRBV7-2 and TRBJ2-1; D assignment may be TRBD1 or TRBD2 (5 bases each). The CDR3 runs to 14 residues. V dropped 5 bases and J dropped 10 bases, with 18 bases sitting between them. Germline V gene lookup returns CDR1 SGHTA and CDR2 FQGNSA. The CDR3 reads CASSRENGAREQFF. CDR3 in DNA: TGTGCCAGCAGCCGGGAAAACGGGGCGCGGGAGCAGTTCTTC.

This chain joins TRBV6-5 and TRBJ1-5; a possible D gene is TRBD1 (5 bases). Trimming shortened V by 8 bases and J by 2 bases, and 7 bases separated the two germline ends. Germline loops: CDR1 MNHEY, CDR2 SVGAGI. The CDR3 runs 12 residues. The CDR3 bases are TGTGCCAGCGCCAGGGGCAATCAGCCCCAGCATTTT. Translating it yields CASARGNQPQHF.

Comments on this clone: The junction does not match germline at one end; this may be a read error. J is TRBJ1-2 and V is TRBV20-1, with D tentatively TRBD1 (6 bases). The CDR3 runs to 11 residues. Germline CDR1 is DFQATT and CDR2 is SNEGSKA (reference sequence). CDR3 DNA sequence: TGCAGTGCTAGAGAATCAGGGGTTAGTCCTTTC. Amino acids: CSARESGVSPF.

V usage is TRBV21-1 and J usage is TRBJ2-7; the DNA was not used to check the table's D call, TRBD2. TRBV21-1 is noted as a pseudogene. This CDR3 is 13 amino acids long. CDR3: CASKPGLTYEQYV. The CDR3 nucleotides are TGTGCCAGTAAACCGGGACTGACCTACGAGCAGTACGTC.

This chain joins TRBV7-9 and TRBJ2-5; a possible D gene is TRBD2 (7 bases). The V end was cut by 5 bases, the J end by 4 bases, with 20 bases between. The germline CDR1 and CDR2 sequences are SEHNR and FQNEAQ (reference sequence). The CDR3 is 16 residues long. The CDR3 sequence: CASSPSGGGYGETQYF. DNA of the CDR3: TGTGCCAGCAGCCCCAGTGGGGGGGGCTATGGAGAGACCCAGTACTTC.